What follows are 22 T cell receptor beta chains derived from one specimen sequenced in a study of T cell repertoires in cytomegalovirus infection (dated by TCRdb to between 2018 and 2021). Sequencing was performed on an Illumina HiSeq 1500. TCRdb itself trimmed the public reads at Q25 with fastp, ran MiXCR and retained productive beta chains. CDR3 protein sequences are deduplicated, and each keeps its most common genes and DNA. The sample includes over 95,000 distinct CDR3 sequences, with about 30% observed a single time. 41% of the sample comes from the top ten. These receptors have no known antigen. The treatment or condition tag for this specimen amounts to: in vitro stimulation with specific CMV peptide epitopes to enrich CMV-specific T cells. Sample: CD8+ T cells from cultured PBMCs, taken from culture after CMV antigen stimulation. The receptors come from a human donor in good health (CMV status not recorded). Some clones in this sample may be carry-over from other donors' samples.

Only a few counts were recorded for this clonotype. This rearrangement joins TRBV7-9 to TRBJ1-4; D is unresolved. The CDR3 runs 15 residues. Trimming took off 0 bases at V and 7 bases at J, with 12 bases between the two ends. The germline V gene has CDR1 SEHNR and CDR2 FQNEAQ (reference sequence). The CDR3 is CASSLADSGVEKLFF. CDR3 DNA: TGTGCCAGCAGCTTAGCCGACTCCGGGGTTGAAAAACTGTTTTTT.

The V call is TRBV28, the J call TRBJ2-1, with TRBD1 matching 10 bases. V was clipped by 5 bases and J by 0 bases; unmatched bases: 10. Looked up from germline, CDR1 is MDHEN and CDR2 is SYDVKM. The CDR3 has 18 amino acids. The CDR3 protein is CASSHSLTGGPSYNEQFF. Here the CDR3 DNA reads TGTGCCAGCAGTCATTCTCTGACAGGGGGCCCCTCCTACAATGAGCAGTTCTTC. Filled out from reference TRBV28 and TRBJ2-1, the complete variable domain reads DVKVTQSSRYLVKRTGEKVFLECVQDMDHENMFWYRQDPGLGLRLIYFSYDVKMKEKGDIPEGYSVSREKKERFSLILESASTNQTSMYLCASSHSLTGGPSYNEQFFGPGTRLTVL.

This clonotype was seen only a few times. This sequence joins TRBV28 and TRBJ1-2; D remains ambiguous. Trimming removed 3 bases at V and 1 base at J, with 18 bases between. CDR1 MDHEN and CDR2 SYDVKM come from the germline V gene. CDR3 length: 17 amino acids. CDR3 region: CASSFQSFRSYNYGYTF. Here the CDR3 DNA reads TGTGCCAGCAGTTTCCAGTCATTCCGTTCGTATAACTATGGCTACACCTTC.

This chain's CDR3 is CSVEEGTSGYEQYF. CDR3 nucleotides: TGCAGCGTTGAAGAGGGGACTAGTGGTTACGAGCAGTACTTC. The chain couples TRBV29-1 to TRBJ2-7; 8 positions agree with TRBD2. Per germline, CDR1 SQVTM and CDR2 ANQGSEA. This CDR3 has 14 residues. The ends lost 0 bases at V and 4 bases at J; junction bases unmatched: 5.

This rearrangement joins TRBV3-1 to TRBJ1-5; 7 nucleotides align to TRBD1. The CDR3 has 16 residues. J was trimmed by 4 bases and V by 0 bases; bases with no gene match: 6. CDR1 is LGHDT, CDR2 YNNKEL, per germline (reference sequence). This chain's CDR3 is CASSQESPGGNQPQHF. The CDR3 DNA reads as TGTGCCAGCAGCCAAGAGTCCCCAGGGGGAAATCAGCCCCAGCATTTT.

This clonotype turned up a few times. CDR3 protein: CASRKGSTDTQYF. The CDR3, as DNA: TGTGCCAGCCGGAAGGGTAGCACAGATACGCAGTATTTT. V and J are TRBV7-8 and TRBJ2-3; no clear D gene. Germline lookup yields CDR1 SGHVS and CDR2 FQNEAQ. Trimming removed 8 bases from V and 0 bases from J, with 9 bases in between. This CDR3 spans 13 amino acids.

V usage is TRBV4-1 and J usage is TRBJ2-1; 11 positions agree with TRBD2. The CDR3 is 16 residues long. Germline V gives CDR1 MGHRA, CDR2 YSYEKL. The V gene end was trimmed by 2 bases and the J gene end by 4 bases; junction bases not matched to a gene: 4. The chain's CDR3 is CASSQSSGGPYNEQFF. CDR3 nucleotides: TGCGCCAGCAGCCAATCTAGCGGGGGGCCGTACAATGAGCAGTTCTTC.

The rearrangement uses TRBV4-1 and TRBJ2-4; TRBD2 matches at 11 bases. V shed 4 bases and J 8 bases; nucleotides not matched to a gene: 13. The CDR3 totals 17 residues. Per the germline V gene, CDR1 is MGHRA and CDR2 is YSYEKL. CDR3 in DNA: TGCGCCAGCAGCCCGTTAGCGGGGGGGCCGGATCACGACATTCAGTACTTC. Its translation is CASSPLAGGPDHDIQYF.

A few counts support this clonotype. The chain's CDR3 is CASSSSWGADNEQFF. Written as DNA, the CDR3 is TGTGCCAGCAGTAGTTCGTGGGGGGCGGACAATGAGCAGTTCTTC. This chain connects TRBV6-2 or TRBV6-3 to TRBJ2-1; D may match TRBD1 or TRBD2 (6 bases each). Germline V CDR1 and CDR2: MNHEY, SVGEGT. The ends were cut back, 5 bases at V and 5 bases at J, with 16 bases in the middle. CDR3 size: 15 residues.

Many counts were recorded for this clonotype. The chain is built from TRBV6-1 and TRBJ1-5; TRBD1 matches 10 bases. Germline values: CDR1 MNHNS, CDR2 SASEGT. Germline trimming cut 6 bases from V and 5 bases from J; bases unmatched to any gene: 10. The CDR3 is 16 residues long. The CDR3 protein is CASRTYRDRGDQPQHF. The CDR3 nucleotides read TGTGCCAGCAGAACGTACCGGGACAGGGGCGATCAGCCCCAGCATTTT.

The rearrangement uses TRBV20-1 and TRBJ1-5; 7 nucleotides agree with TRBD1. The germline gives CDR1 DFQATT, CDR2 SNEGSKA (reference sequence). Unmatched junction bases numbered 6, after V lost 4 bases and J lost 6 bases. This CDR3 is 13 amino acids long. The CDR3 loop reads CSATDRLVQPQHF. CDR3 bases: TGCAGTGCTACGGACAGGCTAGTTCAGCCCCAGCATTTT.

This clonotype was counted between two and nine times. In DNA, the CDR3 is TGTGCCAGCAGCTTAGGGCTAGCGGGGCACGAGTTCTTC. Its translation is CASSLGLAGHEFF. The rearrangement joins TRBV7-2 to TRBJ2-1; 9 bases line up with TRBD2. The CDR3 consists of 13 residues. Germline-derived CDR1 and CDR2 are SGHTA and FQGNSA. The junction had 6 bases not matched to a gene; V was cut back by 1 base and J by 14 bases.

In DNA, the CDR3 is TGTGCCAGCAGTTACCAGGGGGGAGACACTGAAGCTTTCTTT. It is translated as CASSYQGGDTEAFF. The rearrangement joins TRBV6-6 to TRBJ1-1; 7 bases map to TRBD1. Germline values: CDR1 MNHNY, CDR2 SVGAGI (reference sequence). There are 14 residues in the CDR3. The ends lost 2 bases at V and 3 bases at J; junction bases unmatched: 3.

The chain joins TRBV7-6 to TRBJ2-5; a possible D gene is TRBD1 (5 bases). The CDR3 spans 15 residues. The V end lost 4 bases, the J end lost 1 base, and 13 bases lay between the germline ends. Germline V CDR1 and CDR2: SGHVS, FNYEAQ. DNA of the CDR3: TGTGCCAGCAGCTCGCCAACAGGAGTCCAAGAGACCCAGTACTTC. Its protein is CASSSPTGVQETQYF.

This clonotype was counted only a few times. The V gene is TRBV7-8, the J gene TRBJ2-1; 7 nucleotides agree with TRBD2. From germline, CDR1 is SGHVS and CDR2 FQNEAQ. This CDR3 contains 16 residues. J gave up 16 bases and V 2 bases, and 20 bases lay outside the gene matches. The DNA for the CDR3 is TGTGCCAGCAGCTTATTGGGGGGGGACTCCGTCGGAGGAAAATTCTTC. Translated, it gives CASSLLGGDSVGGKFF.

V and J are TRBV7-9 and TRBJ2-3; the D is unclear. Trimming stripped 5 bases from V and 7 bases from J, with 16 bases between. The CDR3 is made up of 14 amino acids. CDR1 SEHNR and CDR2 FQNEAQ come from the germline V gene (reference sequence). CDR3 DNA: TGTGCCAGCAGCCCCCAAGGATCTATCAATACGCAGTATTTT. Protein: CASSPQGSINTQYF.

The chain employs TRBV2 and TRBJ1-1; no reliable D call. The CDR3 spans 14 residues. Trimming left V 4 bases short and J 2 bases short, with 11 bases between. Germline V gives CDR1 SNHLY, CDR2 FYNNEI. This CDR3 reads CASSAAGYNTEAFF. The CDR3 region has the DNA TGTGCCAGCAGTGCCGCCGGGTACAACACTGAAGCTTTCTTT.

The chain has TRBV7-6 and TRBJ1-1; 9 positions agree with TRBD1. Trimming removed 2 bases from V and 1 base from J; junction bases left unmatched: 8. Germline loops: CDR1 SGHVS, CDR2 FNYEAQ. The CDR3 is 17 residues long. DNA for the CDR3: TGTGCCAGCAGCTTACTAGGACAGGGGAAGAAGAACACTGAAGCTTTCTTT. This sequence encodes CASSLLGQGKKNTEAFF.

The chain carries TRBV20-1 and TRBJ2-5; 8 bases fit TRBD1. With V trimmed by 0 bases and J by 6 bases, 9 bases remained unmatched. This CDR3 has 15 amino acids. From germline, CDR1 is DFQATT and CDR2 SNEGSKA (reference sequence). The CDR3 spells CSAREGRTGSKTQYF. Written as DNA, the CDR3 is TGCAGTGCTAGAGAAGGAAGGACAGGGTCTAAGACCCAGTACTTC.

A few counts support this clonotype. The DNA for the CDR3 is TGTGCCAGCAGCTTAGAGTTGGGACCGGATACGCAGTATTTT. This sequence encodes CASSLELGPDTQYF. V usage is TRBV7-9 and J usage is TRBJ2-3; D is perhaps TRBD1 or TRBD2 (5 bases each). This CDR3 contains 14 residues. Germline loops: CDR1 SEHNR, CDR2 FQNEAQ (reference sequence). Trimming removed 1 base at V and 6 bases at J, with 11 bases between.

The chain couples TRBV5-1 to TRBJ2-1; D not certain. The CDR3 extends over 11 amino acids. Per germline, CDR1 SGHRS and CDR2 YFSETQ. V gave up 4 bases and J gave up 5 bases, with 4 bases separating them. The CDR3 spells CASSANNEQFF. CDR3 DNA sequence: TGCGCCAGCAGCGCCAACAATGAGCAGTTCTTC.

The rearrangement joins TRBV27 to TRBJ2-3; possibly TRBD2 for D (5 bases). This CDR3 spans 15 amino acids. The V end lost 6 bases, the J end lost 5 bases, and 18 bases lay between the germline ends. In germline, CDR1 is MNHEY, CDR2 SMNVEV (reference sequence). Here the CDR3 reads CASSWLAPSGDTQYF. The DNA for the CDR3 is TGTGCCAGCAGCTGGCTAGCCCCCAGCGGAGATACGCAGTATTTT.